The next 19 T cell receptor beta chains were all read from a single sample in a study of blood T cell repertoires in COVID-19. Produced via immunoSEQ multiplex PCR; TCRdb's table is partial and in-frame only. The sample lists about 150,000 clones, 84% occurring once. Input material: PBMCs or T cells enriched from blood (not recorded which). Source of these receptors: a woman aged 50 to 60 who had been exposed to COVID-19.

The CDR3 region has the DNA TGCGCCAGCAGCTCGATGGGACAGACACTCTTAACCGGGGAGCTGTTTTTT. Protein product: CASSSMGQTLLTGELFF. The rearrangement joins TRBV5-1 to TRBJ2-2, with 7 bases matching TRBD1. V gave up 3 bases and J gave up 5 bases; unmatched junction bases: 13. The CDR3 covers 17 residues. The V gene's germline CDR1 is SGHRS and CDR2 YFSETQ.

The chain combines TRBV24-1 with TRBJ2-1; TRBD2 matches at 10 bases. This CDR3 is built from 16 residues. With V trimmed by 4 bases and J by 8 bases, 10 bases remained unmatched. The germline CDR1 and CDR2 sequences are KGHDR and SFDVKD. The CDR3 DNA reads as TGTGCCACCAGTGACCCCAGCGGGGGGGCCTCCTATGAGCAGTTCTTC. Its translation is CATSDPSGGASYEQFF.

The CDR3 nucleotides read TGTGCCAGCAGCTTAGCGGCGGGAGGTGGAGGGGAGCTGTTTTTT. Translated: CASSLAAGGGGELFF. The rearrangement links TRBV7-2 to TRBJ2-2; 8 bases map to TRBD2. V was pared by 0 bases and J by 8 bases, with 5 bases of the junction left unmatched. CDR1 and CDR2 from the germline V gene are SGHTA and FQGNSA. CDR3 size: 15 residues.

The rearrangement joins TRBV4-3 to TRBJ2-2; possible D gene TRBD2, 6 bases. Trimming pared 4 bases from V and 2 bases from J, leaving 14 bases between. Germline values: CDR1 LGHNA, CDR2 YSLEER. The CDR3 is 16 amino acids. The CDR3 nucleotides are TGCGCCAGCAGCCTCGGTGGCGGGACTAACACCGGGGAGCTGTTTTTT. Amino acids: CASSLGGGTNTGELFF.

The chain uses TRBV27 and TRBJ2-5, with D perhaps matching TRBD1 (6 bases). The V end lost 8 bases, the J end lost 4 bases, and 17 bases lay between the germline ends. This CDR3 spans 14 amino acids. In germline, CDR1 is MNHEY, CDR2 SMNVEV (reference sequence). In DNA, the CDR3 is TGTGCCAGCGGAAAACGAGGGGGACCAGAGACCCAGTACTTC. Its protein product is CASGKRGGPETQYF.

The V and J genes are TRBV9 and TRBJ2-3, with TRBD2 as a possible D gene (5 bases). Germline lookup yields CDR1 SGDLS and CDR2 YYNGEE. V gave up 4 bases and J gave up 0 bases, with 9 bases separating them. The CDR3 has 14 residues. The CDR3: CASSPGLSTDTQYF. For the CDR3, the DNA is TGTGCCAGCAGCCCCGGACTTAGCACAGATACGCAGTATTTT.

This clone has just a few counts. This sequence joins TRBV6-5 and TRBJ2-7; tentatively, D is TRBD2 (7 bases). Between the trimmed V and J ends, which lost 6 bases and 7 bases, there was a span of 19 bases. The CDR3 has 14 residues. Germline V CDR1 and CDR2: MNHEY, SVGAGI. The CDR3 nucleotides are TGTGCCAGCAGGATAGGGGGGGAGGGTAGGGAGCAGTACTTC. As protein: CASRIGGEGREQYF.

This chain joins TRBV5-3 and TRBJ1-2, with TRBD1 matching 7 bases. TRBV5-3 is filed as an ORF, its function uncertain. The CDR3 covers 13 residues. Trimming took 2 bases from V and 2 from J; bases not matched to a gene: 0. The CDR3 DNA sequence: TGTGCCAGAAGCTTCAGGGGGAACTATGGCTACACCTTC. It specifies CARSFRGNYGYTF.

The chain recombines TRBV3-1 (or the pseudogene TRBV3-2) with TRBJ2-2, with TRBD2 matching 14 bases. The CDR3 is 22 residues long. V dropped 0 bases and J dropped 3; count of bases not matched to a gene: 15. The germline V gene has CDR1 LGHDT and CDR2 YNNKEL (reference sequence). CDR3 loop: CASSQDWYGLAGGPGDTGELFF. The CDR3 nucleotides read TGTGCCAGCAGCCAAGATTGGTACGGACTAGCGGGAGGCCCCGGAGACACCGGGGAGCTGTTTTTT.

This chain connects TRBV7-9 to TRBJ2-5; the match to TRBD2 covers 8 bases. CDR3 length equals 15 residues. Unmatched junction bases numbered 10, after V lost 8 bases and J lost 2 bases. The germline V gene has CDR1 SEHNR and CDR2 FQNEAQ (reference sequence). CDR3 loop: CASAHGLAGQETQYF. The CDR3 bases are TGTGCCAGCGCTCACGGACTAGCAGGTCAAGAGACCCAGTACTTC.

The chain carries TRBV4-3 and TRBJ1-2; 9 bases are shared with TRBD1. In germline, CDR1 is LGHNA, CDR2 YSLEER. The trim removed 0 bases at V and 4 bases at J, leaving 6 bases unmatched. The CDR3 length is 16 residues. The CDR3: CASSQDSDRGGYGYTF. Written as DNA, the CDR3 is TGCGCCAGCAGCCAAGACAGCGACAGGGGGGGCTATGGCTACACCTTC.

This chain connects TRBV9 to TRBJ2-7, with D tentatively TRBD1 (5 bases). V was trimmed by 4 bases and J by 0 bases, leaving 11 bases between them. CDR1 is SGDLS, CDR2 YYNGEE, per germline. CDR3 length equals 14 residues. In nucleotides, the CDR3 is TGTGCCAGCAGCCAGACAGTCAACTCCTACGAGCAGTACTTC. Its protein product is CASSQTVNSYEQYF.

CDR3 coding DNA: TGTGCCAGCGGATCACGGGGGGGCACTGAAGCTTTCTTT. The encoded protein is CASGSRGGTEAFF. The rearrangement links TRBV9 to TRBJ1-1; maybe TRBD1 (5 bases). Between the trimmed V and J ends, which lost 7 bases and 4 bases, there was a span of 14 bases. Germline assignment: CDR1 SGDLS and CDR2 YYNGEE. This CDR3 spans 13 amino acids.

The gene calls are TRBV5-1 and TRBJ2-1; 9 bases fit TRBD2. The germline gives CDR1 SGHRS, CDR2 YFSETQ. The CDR3 runs to 15 residues. J gave up 9 bases and V 4 bases, and 11 bases lay outside the gene matches. The CDR3 DNA sequence: TGCGCCAGCAGCGGGCTAGCGGGACTTACGGGTGAGCAGTTCTTC. Translated: CASSGLAGLTGEQFF.

This CDR3 reads CASSLPRGGSSYEQYF. CDR3 nucleotide sequence: TGTGCCAGCAGCTTGCCCCGGGGAGGGTCCTCCTACGAGCAGTACTTC. This sequence joins TRBV5-4 and TRBJ2-7; 7 nucleotides line up with TRBD2. Germline V gives CDR1 SGHNT, CDR2 YYREEE (reference sequence). The CDR3 runs 16 residues. V dropped 1 base and J dropped 0; count of bases not matched to a gene: 7.

This sequence joins TRBV7-9 and TRBJ2-7; no definite D call. The germline CDR1 and CDR2 sequences are SEHNR and FQNEAQ (reference sequence). The V gene lost 2 bases and the J gene lost 2 bases, with 7 bases spanning the gap. The CDR3 has 13 residues. CDR3 sequence: CASSLQVAYEQYF. DNA of the CDR3: TGTGCCAGCAGCTTACAGGTGGCCTACGAGCAGTACTTC.

The chain carries TRBV15 and TRBJ1-1; a possible D gene is TRBD1 (5 bases). The V end lost 3 bases, the J end lost 2 bases, and 16 bases lay between the germline ends. The germline V gene has CDR1 LNHNV and CDR2 YYDKDF (reference sequence). The CDR3 is 16 residues long. CDR3 protein: CATSRRPTDFNTEAFF. The DNA for the CDR3 is TGTGCCACCAGCAGGAGGCCGACAGACTTTAACACTGAAGCTTTCTTT.

The chain is built from TRBV2 and TRBJ2-2; D is unresolved. Germline V gene data show CDR1 as SNHLY and CDR2 as FYNNEI. This CDR3 is built from 13 residues. Trimming took off 7 bases at V and 2 bases at J, with 8 bases between the two ends. The CDR3 bases are TGTGCCAGCAAATGGCCAAACACCGGGGAGCTGTTTTTT. Amino acids: CASKWPNTGELFF.

The rearrangement links TRBV5-1 to TRBJ1-3; the match to TRBD1 covers 8 bases. The CDR3 length is 14 residues. Germline CDR1 is SGHRS and CDR2 is YFSETQ. Trimming cost V 2 bases and J 3 bases; bases outside gene matches: 1. CDR3 loop: CASSFTGGGNTIYF. Here the CDR3 DNA reads TGCGCCAGCAGCTTTACAGGGGGTGGAAACACCATATATTTT.